The 14 T cell receptor beta chains presented below share a single source sample, sequenced in a study of T cell responses to AZD1222 COVID-19 vaccine (dated by TCRdb to the early 2020s). Receptor amplification or capture employed the immunoSEQ multiplex PCR assay. In its TCRdb copy, this immuneACCESS table keeps in-frame sequences only and misses some clones. Where compared with another copy, unresolved V genes explain less than half of these, and the others have no known cause. This sample lists 250,000 to 300,000 clones; almost 95% were detected once. Together, the top ten hold around 0.57% of the sample. The sample's time point label is to be understood as: about 28 days (+/-7) after the second vaccine dose. The specimen comprised peripheral blood, sampled 28 days after the second AZD1222 dose. Source of these receptors: an adult who received the AZD1222 COVID-19 vaccine.

V is TRBV4-1 and J is TRBJ1-2, with a possible D match to TRBD1 (6 bases). V was cut by 4 bases and J by 8 bases, with 20 bases left in between. This CDR3 comprises 15 residues. Germline V lookup: CDR1 MGHRA, CDR2 YSYEKL. The CDR3 protein is CASSLTNRDKRGYTF. CDR3 coding DNA: TGCGCCAGCAGCCTCACTAATCGGGACAAAAGAGGCTACACCTTC.

V is TRBV5-1 and J is TRBJ1-6; D not resolved. This CDR3 has 14 residues. Trimming shortened V by 5 bases and J by 9 bases, and 15 bases separated the two germline ends. Germline V lookup: CDR1 SGHRS, CDR2 YFSETQ. CDR3 in amino acids: CASRDTASVSPLHF. DNA of the CDR3: TGCGCCAGCAGAGACACGGCTAGTGTTTCACCCCTCCACTTT.

The CDR3 DNA reads TGTGCCAGCTCCCCCGGGACTAGCGGGAGTTGGGAGACCCAGTACTTC. Amino acids: CASSPGTSGSWETQYF. The chain carries TRBV18 and TRBJ2-5; 14 bases line up with TRBD2. This CDR3 is 16 amino acids long. Germline assignment: CDR1 KGHSH and CDR2 LQKENI. V lost 6 bases to trimming and J lost 5 bases; unmatched junction nucleotides: 8.

The chain combines TRBV6-2 or TRBV6-3 with TRBJ2-7; 12 bases match TRBD2. The CDR3 has 16 amino acids. The trim removed 5 bases at V and 4 bases at J, leaving 9 bases unmatched. CDR1 is MNHEY, CDR2 SVGEGT, per germline. Written as DNA, the CDR3 is TGTGCCAGCAGTCCCCTAGGACTAGCGGGAAATTACGAGCAGTACTTC. Translated, it gives CASSPLGLAGNYEQYF.

The genes are TRBV25-1 and TRBJ2-7, with 7 positions matching TRBD2. The germline V gene has CDR1 MGHDK and CDR2 SYGVNS. The ends lost 10 bases at V and 1 base at J; junction bases unmatched: 4. The CDR3 contains 12 residues. This CDR3 is CATGGNSYEQYF. The CDR3 DNA follows: TGTGCCACCGGGGGGAATTCCTACGAGCAGTACTTC.

V usage is TRBV29-1 and J usage is TRBJ1-1; D is perhaps TRBD1 (5 bases). Germline V gene lookup returns CDR1 SQVTM and CDR2 ANQGSEA. V was shortened by 6 bases and J by 7 bases, with 12 bases between the two germline ends. The CDR3 spans 11 residues. The CDR3 here is CSVSGGDEAFF. DNA of the CDR3: TGCAGCGTCTCGGGAGGGGATGAAGCTTTCTTT.

In this sample, this clone turned up once. This chain links TRBV6-2 or TRBV6-3 with TRBJ2-5, with 8 bases lining up with TRBD2. After removal of 2 bases from V and 4 bases from J, the junction contained 6 bases not matched to a gene. The germline V gene has CDR1 MNHEY and CDR2 SVGEGT. The CDR3 sequence is 15 residues long. The CDR3 here is CASSYPRGARETQYF. The CDR3 DNA follows: TGTGCCAGCAGTTACCCGCGGGGGGCACGAGAGACCCAGTACTTC.

The chain employs TRBV14 and TRBJ1-2; D is uncertain. The V gene's germline CDR1 is SGHDN and CDR2 FVKESK. This CDR3 has 12 residues. V lost 1 base and J lost 8, with 8 bases in between. The CDR3 region has the DNA TGTGCCAGCAGCCAAGTAGGGCGAGGCTACACCTTC. Amino acids: CASSQVGRGYTF. Full variable domain (missing parts from reference TRBV14 and TRBJ1-2): EAGVTQFPSHSVIEKGQTVTLRCDPISGHDNLYWYRRVMGKEIKFLLHFVKESKQDESGMPNNRFLAERTGGTYSTLKVQPAELEDSGVYFCASSQVGRGYTFGSGTRLTVV.

For the CDR3, the DNA is TGTGCCAGCAGCCCCCTATTGGCGCCGGGCGAGCAGTACTTC. This codes for CASSPLLAPGEQYF. The rearrangement uses TRBV7-2 and TRBJ2-7; D not certain. There are 14 residues in the CDR3. Per germline, CDR1 SGHTA and CDR2 FQGNSA. V lost 5 bases and J 6 bases, leaving 17 bases between the germline ends.

The chain is built from TRBV3-1 (or the pseudogene TRBV3-2) and TRBJ1-3, with no clear D. Trimming took 0 bases from V and 5 from J, leaving 2 bases between them. CDR3 length: 12 amino acids. In germline, CDR1 is LGHDT, CDR2 YNNKEL (reference sequence). Here the CDR3 DNA reads TGTGCCAGCAGCCAAGAAAGAAACACCATATATTTT. It is translated as CASSQERNTIYF.

This chain uses TRBV4-3 with TRBJ2-3; D remains unclear. V gave up 2 bases and J gave up 0 bases, with 9 bases separating them. The germline gives CDR1 LGHNA, CDR2 YSLEER. This CDR3 comprises 15 residues. The CDR3 protein is CASSQRTLSTDTQYF. The CDR3 nucleotides read TGCGCCAGCAGCCAACGGACCCTCAGCACAGATACGCAGTATTTT.

This clone was recorded a few times. The chain recombines TRBV15 with TRBJ1-4; D unclear. CDR1 is LNHNV, CDR2 YYDKDF, per germline (reference sequence). The CDR3 has 15 residues. The V end lost 1 base, the J end lost 5 bases, and 11 bases lay between the germline ends. The CDR3 DNA is TGTGCCACCAGCAGAGTAAAGGCACCAAATGAAAAACTGTTTTTT. Translating it yields CATSRVKAPNEKLFF.

This rearrangement joins TRBV20-1 to TRBJ2-7, with TRBD1 as a possible D gene (5 bases). CDR3 length: 15 residues. Germline lookup yields CDR1 DFQATT and CDR2 SNEGSKA (reference sequence). Trimming left V 3 bases short and J 0 bases short, with 15 bases between. CDR3 nucleotides: TGCAGTGCTAGTACAGGACCCCGCTCCTCCTACGAGCAGTACTTC. Protein: CSASTGPRSSYEQYF.

V gene TRBV11-1 combines with J gene TRBJ2-7; 8 positions agree with TRBD1. This CDR3 contains 15 residues. V was clipped by 3 bases and J by 6 bases; unmatched bases: 10. From germline, CDR1 is SGHAT and CDR2 FQDESV (reference sequence). The CDR3 here is CASSLIGQGGGEQYF. Here the CDR3 DNA reads TGTGCCAGCAGCTTGATCGGACAGGGTGGAGGCGAGCAGTACTTC.